Following are 25 T cell receptor beta chains from one sample sequenced in a study of early T cells in non-severe SARS-CoV-2 infection. TCRdb re-analysed the 5' RACE reads in MiXCR, keeping a single row per CDR3 protein. The table records 75,000 to 90,000 distinct CDR3 sequences, more than 9% of them present only once. The sample was whole blood, taken at baseline. The receptor source for this set is an adult who was a healthcare worker with PCR-confirmed SARS-CoV-2 infection or an uninfected control (not recorded which).

This clonotype was picked up many times. The chain couples TRBV18 to TRBJ1-2; 7 bases are shared with TRBD1. The CDR3 sequence is 14 residues long. After removal of 5 bases from V and 2 bases from J, the junction contained 5 bases not matched to a gene. Germline assignment: CDR1 KGHSH and CDR2 LQKENI. The CDR3 sequence: CASSSTGQNYGYTF. As DNA, the CDR3 is TGTGCCAGCTCATCCACGGGACAGAACTATGGCTACACCTTC.

The sample holds a few counts of this clonotype. The chain links TRBV7-3 to TRBJ2-1; the match to TRBD2 covers 10 bases. This CDR3 comprises 15 residues. V was clipped by 0 bases and J by 9 bases; unmatched bases: 5. Germline CDR1 is SGHTA and CDR2 is FQGTGA. The CDR3 is CASSLTGTSVGEQFF. CDR3 nucleotide sequence: TGTGCCAGCAGCTTAACAGGGACTAGCGTCGGTGAGCAGTTCTTC.

This clonotype was observed at least ten times. The chain carries TRBV30 and TRBJ2-2, with 7 bases fitting TRBD2. The trim removed 0 bases at V and 5 bases at J, leaving 6 bases unmatched. CDR1 GTSNPN and CDR2 SVGIG come from the germline V gene (reference sequence). The CDR3 runs 15 residues. The CDR3 DNA follows: TGTGCCTGGAGTGTACGGGGGAGGGATACCGGGGAGCTGTTTTTT. This translates into CAWSVRGRDTGELFF.

The rearrangement uses TRBV5-6 and TRBJ2-3; 9 nucleotides line up with TRBD1. CDR3 length: 15 amino acids. J was trimmed by 6 bases and V by 0 bases; bases with no gene match: 5. Germline V lookup: CDR1 SGHDT, CDR2 YYEEEE. The chain's CDR3 is CASSLVPGTGDTQYF. The CDR3 bases are TGTGCCAGCAGCTTGGTACCCGGGACAGGGGATACGCAGTATTTT.

The chain employs TRBV27 and TRBJ2-7; 13 nucleotides align to TRBD2. The CDR3 is made up of 18 amino acids. V dropped 1 base and J dropped 2; count of bases not matched to a gene: 8. Germline V gene lookup returns CDR1 MNHEY and CDR2 SMNVEV (reference sequence). The CDR3 bases are TGTGCCAGCAGTTTATTGGGGACTAGCGGGATCAGAACCTACGAGCAGTACTTC. Protein: CASSLLGTSGIRTYEQYF.

Many counts were recorded for this clonotype. The genes are TRBV20-1 and TRBJ2-1; tentatively, D is TRBD2 (5 bases). Trimming shortened V by 5 bases and J by 3 bases, and 17 bases separated the two germline ends. The CDR3 runs 15 residues. In germline, CDR1 is DFQATT, CDR2 SNEGSKA (reference sequence). The CDR3 sequence is CSAPPAREIYNEQFF. The CDR3 region has the DNA TGCAGTGCTCCCCCCGCACGGGAAATCTACAATGAGCAGTTCTTC.

The chain recombines TRBV10-3 with TRBJ2-3; 7 positions match TRBD2. The CDR3 runs to 15 residues. V shed 6 bases, J shed 4 bases, and the junction held 10 bases outside the gene matches. The germline gives CDR1 ENHRY, CDR2 SYGVKD. The CDR3 loop is CAISVGAGYADTQYF. CDR3 nucleotides: TGTGCCATCAGCGTAGGAGCGGGATACGCAGATACGCAGTATTTT.

This clonotype was counted a few times. In DNA form, the CDR3 reads TGTGCCAGCAGCGTAGGGATCGGGAGCCCCAAAGAGACCCAGTACTTC. Its translation: CASSVGIGSPKETQYF. This sequence joins TRBV9 and TRBJ2-5; D is possibly TRBD2 (6 bases). V lost 0 bases, J lost 3 bases, and 15 bases lay in between. The CDR3 loop spans 16 amino acids. Germline values: CDR1 SGDLS, CDR2 YYNGEE.

The sample holds many counts of this clonotype. This chain uses TRBV27 with TRBJ1-5; no clear D gene. The CDR3 consists of 15 residues. CDR1 and CDR2 (germline): MNHEY, SMNVEV (reference sequence). The ends were cut back, 2 bases at V and 2 bases at J, with 10 bases in the middle. This CDR3 reads CASSLSSMGNQPQHF. In nucleotides, the CDR3 is TGTGCCAGCAGTTTAAGCTCAATGGGCAATCAGCCCCAGCATTTT.

The chain links TRBV20-1 to TRBJ2-7; tentative D call: TRBD1 (7 bases). Germline-derived CDR1 and CDR2 are DFQATT and SNEGSKA (reference sequence). V lost 8 bases to trimming and J lost 7 bases, with 24 bases between them. This CDR3 has 14 amino acids. This chain's CDR3 is CSSLPSHPGGEQYF. CDR3 nucleotides: TGCAGTTCCCTCCCCTCCCACCCAGGGGGGGAGCAGTACTTC.

The rearrangement joins TRBV7-8 to TRBJ2-2; possible D gene TRBD1, 5 bases. CDR1 and CDR2 from the germline V gene are SGHVS and FQNEAQ. The CDR3 extends over 16 amino acids. Trimming shortened V by 0 bases and J by 4 bases, and 12 bases separated the two germline ends. The chain's CDR3 is CASSLAGRLTTGELFF. The CDR3 DNA is TGTGCCAGCAGCTTAGCGGGGCGACTTACCACCGGGGAGCTGTTTTTT.

The chain couples TRBV7-9 to TRBJ2-2, with 7 bases lining up with TRBD2. V lost 4 bases to trimming and J lost 4 bases; unmatched junction nucleotides: 15. The length of the CDR3 is 18 residues. The germline V gene has CDR1 SEHNR and CDR2 FQNEAQ (reference sequence). CDR3 DNA: TGTGCCAGCAGCTCCGGTCCAGCGGGATCGTGGGGCACCGGGGAGCTGTTTTTT. It translates to CASSSGPAGSWGTGELFF.

This clonotype was seen more than once but under ten times. This chain connects TRBV4-1 to TRBJ1-5, with D maybe TRBD1 (5 bases). From germline, CDR1 is MGHRA and CDR2 YSYEKL. V was clipped by 5 bases and J by 7 bases, with 15 bases between them. The CDR3 spans 14 residues. CDR3 sequence: CASSFRQGPQPQHF. The CDR3 DNA sequence: TGCGCCAGCAGCTTTCGCCAGGGCCCCCAGCCCCAGCATTTT.

This sequence joins TRBV6-2 or TRBV6-3 and TRBJ2-7, with a possible D match to TRBD2 (5 bases). Germline CDR1 and CDR2: MNHEY and SVGEGT. Trimming took off 7 bases at V and 1 base at J, with 14 bases between the two ends. There are 14 residues in the CDR3. The CDR3, as DNA: TGTGCCAGCACGCCTAGCCTTTCTTCCTACGAGCAGTACTTC. Encoded protein: CASTPSLSSYEQYF.

This clonotype was found a few times. This rearrangement joins TRBV14 to TRBJ2-7; 8 bases align to TRBD1. The CDR3 spans 12 residues. The germline CDR1 and CDR2 sequences are SGHDN and FVKESK. The junction had 6 bases not matched to a gene; V was cut back by 5 bases and J by 9 bases. CDR3 protein: CASSYWTGMQYF. The DNA for the CDR3 is TGTGCCAGCAGCTATTGGACAGGGATGCAGTACTTC.

This chain links TRBV6-4 with TRBJ2-1; D is unresolved. The CDR3 has 14 residues. Germline CDR1 is MRHNA and CDR2 is SNTAGT. V lost 2 bases and J lost 7, with 12 bases in between. CDR3 nucleotides: TGTGCCAGCAGTGACACCGGACGGTCTAATGAGCAGTTCTTC. The encoded protein is CASSDTGRSNEQFF.

This clonotype was recorded many times. The gene calls are TRBV11-2 and TRBJ2-7; no definite D call. Germline CDR1 is SGHAT and CDR2 is FQNNGV. CDR3 size: 14 residues. The ends were cut back, 1 base at V and 3 bases at J, with 10 bases in the middle. This chain's CDR3 is CASSLGATRYEQYF. Written as DNA, the CDR3 is TGTGCCAGCAGCTTAGGGGCTACCCGCTACGAGCAGTACTTC.

This clonotype has ten or more counts. This chain joins TRBV20-1 and TRBJ2-7; maybe TRBD2 (6 bases). The germline V gene encodes CDR1 DFQATT and CDR2 SNEGSKA (reference sequence). The V and J ends lost 5 bases and 0 bases respectively, with 14 bases between them. This CDR3 is built from 14 residues. The DNA of the CDR3 is TGCAGTGCTTGGGACTCCCACAGCTCCTACGAGCAGTACTTC. It codes for CSAWDSHSSYEQYF.

In its sample, this clonotype was seen a few times. V usage is TRBV27 and J usage is TRBJ1-1; a possible D gene is TRBD1 (6 bases). Germline V gene lookup returns CDR1 MNHEY and CDR2 SMNVEV (reference sequence). CDR3 length equals 14 residues. Trimming removed 3 bases from V and 6 bases from J, with 14 bases in between. CDR3 sequence reads: CASSLSRGWSEAFF. For the CDR3, the DNA is TGTGCCAGCAGTTTGAGCAGGGGTTGGTCTGAAGCTTTCTTT.

V gene TRBV6-4 combines with J gene TRBJ1-2, with 7 positions matching TRBD1. J lost 6 bases, V lost 5 bases, and 9 bases had no gene match. Germline CDR1 is MRHNA and CDR2 is SNTAGT. CDR3 length: 14 residues. The CDR3 here is CASSPREGAHGYTF. The CDR3, as DNA: TGTGCCAGCAGTCCGCGCGAGGGGGCGCATGGCTACACCTTC.

V gene TRBV20-1 combines with J gene TRBJ2-7; 7 bases are shared with TRBD2. CDR3 length equals 14 residues. J gave up 2 bases and V 3 bases, and 7 bases lay outside the gene matches. The V gene's germline CDR1 is DFQATT and CDR2 SNEGSKA (reference sequence). CDR3 nucleotide sequence: TGCAGTGCTAGTCCTAGCAGCGGGGCCTACGAGCAGTACTTC. Amino acid sequence: CSASPSSGAYEQYF.

Many counts were recorded for this clonotype. J is TRBJ1-4 and V is TRBV5-4; D may be TRBD1 (5 bases). Trimming took off 3 bases at V and 0 bases at J, with 6 bases between the two ends. The CDR3 has 14 residues. Germline lookup yields CDR1 SGHNT and CDR2 YYREEE (reference sequence). In DNA form, the CDR3 reads TGTGCCAGCAGCTGGGACCCAACTAATGAAAAACTGTTTTTT. Its translation is CASSWDPTNEKLFF.

This clonotype turned up a few times. The CDR3 bases are TGCGCCAGCAGCCAAGCGACTGGGACAGGGATAAATGAGCAGTTCTTC. Protein product: CASSQATGTGINEQFF. The gene calls are TRBV4-1 and TRBJ2-1, with 9 bases fitting TRBD1. Germline loops: CDR1 MGHRA, CDR2 YSYEKL. V gave up 1 base and J gave up 7 bases; unmatched junction bases: 8. The CDR3 has 16 residues.

This clonotype has only a few counts. The chain combines TRBV12-3 or TRBV12-4 with TRBJ1-2, with D possibly TRBD1 on 5 matching bases. The CDR3 is made up of 14 amino acids. The germline V and J ends were trimmed by 5 bases and 8 bases, with 18 bases remaining between them. The CDR3 loop is CASSPGRWIGGYTF. The CDR3 DNA reads TGTGCCAGCAGTCCGGGACGGTGGATCGGAGGCTACACCTTC.

This clonotype has at least ten counts. The chain has TRBV7-2 and TRBJ2-1, with 8 bases aligning to TRBD2. The V gene end was trimmed by 3 bases and the J gene end by 2 bases; junction bases not matched to a gene: 0. The germline V gene encodes CDR1 SGHTA and CDR2 FQGNSA. This CDR3 is 14 amino acids long. The CDR3 spells CASSFSGTYNEQFF. The DNA of the CDR3 is TGTGCCAGCAGCTTTAGCGGGACCTACAATGAGCAGTTCTTC.